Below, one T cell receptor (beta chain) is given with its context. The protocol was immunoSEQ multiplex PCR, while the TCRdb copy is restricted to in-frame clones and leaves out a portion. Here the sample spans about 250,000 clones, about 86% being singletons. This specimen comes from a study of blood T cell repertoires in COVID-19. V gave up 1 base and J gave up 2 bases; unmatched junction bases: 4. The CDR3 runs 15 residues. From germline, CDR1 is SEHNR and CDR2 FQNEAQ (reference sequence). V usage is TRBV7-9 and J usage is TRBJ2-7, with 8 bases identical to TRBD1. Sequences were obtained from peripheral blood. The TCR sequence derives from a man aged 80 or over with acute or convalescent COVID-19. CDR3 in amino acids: CASSLGTGRPYEQYF. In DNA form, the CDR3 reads TGTGCCAGCAGCTTAGGGACAGGGCGGCCCTACGAGCAGTACTTC.